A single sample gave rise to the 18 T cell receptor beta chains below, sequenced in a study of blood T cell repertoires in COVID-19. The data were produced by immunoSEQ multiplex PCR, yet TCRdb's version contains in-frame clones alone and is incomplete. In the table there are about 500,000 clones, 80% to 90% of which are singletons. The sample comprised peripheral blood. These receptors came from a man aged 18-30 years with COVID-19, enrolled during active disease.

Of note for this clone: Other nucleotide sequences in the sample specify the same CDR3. CDR3 residues: CASSQAAGGGTEAFF. The CDR3 coding sequence is TGCGCCAGCAGCCAAGCAGCAGGGGGCGGCACTGAAGCTTTCTTT. This chain connects TRBV4-1 to TRBJ1-1, with TRBD1 matching over 8 bases. The germline V gene encodes CDR1 MGHRA and CDR2 YSYEKL. With V trimmed by 1 base and J by 4 bases, 5 bases remained unmatched. The CDR3 covers 15 residues.

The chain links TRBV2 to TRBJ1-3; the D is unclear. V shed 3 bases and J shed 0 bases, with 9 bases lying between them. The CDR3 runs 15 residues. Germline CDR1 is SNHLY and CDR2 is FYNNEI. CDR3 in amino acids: CASSDLLSSGNTIYF. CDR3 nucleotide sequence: TGTGCCAGCAGTGACCTTCTGAGCTCTGGAAACACCATATATTTT.

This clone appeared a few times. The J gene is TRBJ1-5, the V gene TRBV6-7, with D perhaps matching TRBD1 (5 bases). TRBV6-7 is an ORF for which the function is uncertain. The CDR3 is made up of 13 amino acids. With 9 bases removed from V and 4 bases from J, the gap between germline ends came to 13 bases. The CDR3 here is CARGGFGNQPQHF. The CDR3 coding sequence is TGTGCCAGGGGGGGATTTGGGAATCAGCCCCAGCATTTT.

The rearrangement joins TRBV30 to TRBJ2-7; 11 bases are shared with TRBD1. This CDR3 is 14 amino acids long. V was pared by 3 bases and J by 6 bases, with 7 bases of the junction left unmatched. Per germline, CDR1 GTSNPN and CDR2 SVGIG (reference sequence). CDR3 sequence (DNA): TGTGCCTGGAGCTTGACCGGGACAGGGGGCGAGCAGTACTTC. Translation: CAWSLTGTGGEQYF.

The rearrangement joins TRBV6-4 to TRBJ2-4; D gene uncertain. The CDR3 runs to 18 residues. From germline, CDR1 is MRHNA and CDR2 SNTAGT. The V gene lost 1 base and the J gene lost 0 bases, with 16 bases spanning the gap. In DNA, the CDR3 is TGTGCCAGCAGTGACTGGTTGCTGGGCGCCTTAGCCAAAAACATTCAGTACTTC. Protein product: CASSDWLLGALAKNIQYF.

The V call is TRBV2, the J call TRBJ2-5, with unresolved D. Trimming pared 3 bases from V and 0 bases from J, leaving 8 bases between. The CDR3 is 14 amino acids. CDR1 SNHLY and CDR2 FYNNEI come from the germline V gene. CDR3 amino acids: CASSDQQDQETQYF. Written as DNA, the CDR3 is TGTGCCAGCAGTGATCAGCAGGACCAAGAGACCCAGTACTTC.

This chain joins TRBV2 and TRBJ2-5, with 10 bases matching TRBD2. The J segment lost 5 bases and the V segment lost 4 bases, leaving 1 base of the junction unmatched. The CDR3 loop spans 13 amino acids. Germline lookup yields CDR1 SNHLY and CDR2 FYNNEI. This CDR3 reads CASSGGLAETQYF. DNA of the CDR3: TGTGCCAGCAGTGGGGGACTAGCGGAGACCCAGTACTTC.

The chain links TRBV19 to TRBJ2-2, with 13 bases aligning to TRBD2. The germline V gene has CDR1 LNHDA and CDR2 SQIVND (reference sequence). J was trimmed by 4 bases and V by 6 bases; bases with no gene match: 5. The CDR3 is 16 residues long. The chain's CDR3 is CASRGLAGRFTGELFF. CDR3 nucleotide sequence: TGTGCCAGTAGGGGACTAGCGGGGCGGTTCACCGGGGAGCTGTTTTTT.

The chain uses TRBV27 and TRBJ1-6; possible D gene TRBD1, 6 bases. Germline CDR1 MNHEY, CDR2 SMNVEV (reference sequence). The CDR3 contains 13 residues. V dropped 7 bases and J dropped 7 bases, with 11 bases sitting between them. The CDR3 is CASTARGNSPLHF. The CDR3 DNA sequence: TGTGCCAGCACCGCGAGGGGGAATTCACCCCTCCACTTT.

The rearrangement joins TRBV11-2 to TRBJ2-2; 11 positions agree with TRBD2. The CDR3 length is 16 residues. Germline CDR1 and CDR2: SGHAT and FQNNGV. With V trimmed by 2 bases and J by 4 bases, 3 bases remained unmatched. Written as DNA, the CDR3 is TGTGCCAGCAGCTTAACTAGCGGGAGTGGCACCGGGGAGCTGTTTTTT. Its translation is CASSLTSGSGTGELFF.

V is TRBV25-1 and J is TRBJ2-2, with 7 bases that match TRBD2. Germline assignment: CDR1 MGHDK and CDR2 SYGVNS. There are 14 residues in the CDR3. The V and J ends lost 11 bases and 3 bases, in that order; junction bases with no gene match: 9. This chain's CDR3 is CAGPGLTHTGELFF. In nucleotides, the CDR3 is TGTGCCGGTCCGGGACTAACCCACACCGGGGAGCTGTTTTTT.

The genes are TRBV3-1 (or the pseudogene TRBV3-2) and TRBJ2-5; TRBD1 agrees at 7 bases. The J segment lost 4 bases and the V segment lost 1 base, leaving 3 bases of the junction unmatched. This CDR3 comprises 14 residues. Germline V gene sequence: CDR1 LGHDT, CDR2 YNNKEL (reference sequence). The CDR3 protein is CASSQAAGGETQYF. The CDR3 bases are TGTGCCAGCAGCCAAGCCGCAGGGGGAGAGACCCAGTACTTC.

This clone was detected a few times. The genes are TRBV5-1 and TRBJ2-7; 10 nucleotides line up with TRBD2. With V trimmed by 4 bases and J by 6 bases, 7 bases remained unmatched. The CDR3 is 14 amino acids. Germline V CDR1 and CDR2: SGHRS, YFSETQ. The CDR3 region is CASSLTLAGGEQYF. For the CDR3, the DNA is TGCGCCAGCAGCCTGACCTTAGCGGGAGGCGAGCAGTACTTC.

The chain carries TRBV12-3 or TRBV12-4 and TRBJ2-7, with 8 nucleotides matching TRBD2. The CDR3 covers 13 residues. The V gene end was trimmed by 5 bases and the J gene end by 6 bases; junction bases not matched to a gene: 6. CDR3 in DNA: TGTGCCAGCAGTCGAGCGGGAGCTCCCGAGCAGTACTTC. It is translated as CASSRAGAPEQYF.

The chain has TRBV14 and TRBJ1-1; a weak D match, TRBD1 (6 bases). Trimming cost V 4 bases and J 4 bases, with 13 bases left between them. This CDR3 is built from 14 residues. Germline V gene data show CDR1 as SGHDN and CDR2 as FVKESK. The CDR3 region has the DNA TGTGCCAGCAGCCTCGGGACACCGAGCACTGAAGCTTTCTTT. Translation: CASSLGTPSTEAFF.

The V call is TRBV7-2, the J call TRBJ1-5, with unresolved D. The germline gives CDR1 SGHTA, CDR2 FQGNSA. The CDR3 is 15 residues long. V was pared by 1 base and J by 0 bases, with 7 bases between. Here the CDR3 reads CASSLDGYSNQPQHF. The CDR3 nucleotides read TGTGCCAGCAGCTTAGACGGGTATAGCAATCAGCCCCAGCATTTT.

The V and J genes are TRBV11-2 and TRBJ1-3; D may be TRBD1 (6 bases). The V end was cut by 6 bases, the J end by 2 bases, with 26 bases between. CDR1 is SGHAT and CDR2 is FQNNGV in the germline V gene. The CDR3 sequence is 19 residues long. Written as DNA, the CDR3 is TGTGCCAGCAGTAATCCCCCGCGACAGGCACTGCAGACTGGAAACACCATATATTTT. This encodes CASSNPPRQALQTGNTIYF. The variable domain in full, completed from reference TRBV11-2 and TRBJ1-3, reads EAGVAQSPRYKIIEKRQSVAFWCNPISGHATLYWYQQILGQGPKLLIQFQNNGVVDDSQLPKDRFSAERLKGVDSTLKIQPAKLEDSAVYLCASSNPPRQALQTGNTIYFGEGSWLTVV.

CDR3 region: CASSPGGTGANVLTF. The CDR3 nucleotides are TGTGCCAGCAGCCCCGGGGGAACTGGGGCCAACGTCCTGACTTTC. This chain joins TRBV28 and TRBJ2-6, with a tentative D call TRBD2 (6 bases). The V gene's germline CDR1 is MDHEN and CDR2 SYDVKM. V dropped 6 bases and J dropped 2 bases, with 11 bases sitting between them. The CDR3 extends over 15 amino acids.